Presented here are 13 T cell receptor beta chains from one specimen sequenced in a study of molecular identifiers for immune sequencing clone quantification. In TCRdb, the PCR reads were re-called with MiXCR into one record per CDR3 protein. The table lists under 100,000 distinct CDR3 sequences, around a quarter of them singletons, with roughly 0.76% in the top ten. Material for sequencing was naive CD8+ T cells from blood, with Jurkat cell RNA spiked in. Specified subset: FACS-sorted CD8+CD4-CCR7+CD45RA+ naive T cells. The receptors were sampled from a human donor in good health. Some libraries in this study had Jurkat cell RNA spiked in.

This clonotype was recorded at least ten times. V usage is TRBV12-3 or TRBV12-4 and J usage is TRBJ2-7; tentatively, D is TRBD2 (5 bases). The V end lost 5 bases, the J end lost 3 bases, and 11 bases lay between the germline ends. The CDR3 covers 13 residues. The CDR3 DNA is TGTGCCAGCAGTCCAGACGGACTCTACGAGCAGTACTTC. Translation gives CASSPDGLYEQYF.

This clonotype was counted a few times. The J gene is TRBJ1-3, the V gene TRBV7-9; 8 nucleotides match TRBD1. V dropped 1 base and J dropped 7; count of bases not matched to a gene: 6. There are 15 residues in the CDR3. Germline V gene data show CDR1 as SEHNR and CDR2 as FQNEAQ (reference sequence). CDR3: CASSLGQGTANTIYF. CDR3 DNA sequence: TGTGCCAGCAGCTTAGGACAGGGGACTGCTAACACCATATATTTT.

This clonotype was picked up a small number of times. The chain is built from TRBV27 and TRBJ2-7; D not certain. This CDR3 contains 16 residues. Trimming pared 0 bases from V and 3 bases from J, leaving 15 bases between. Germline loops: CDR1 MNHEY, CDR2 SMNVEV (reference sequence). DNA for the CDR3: TGTGCCAGCAGTTTATCCCCAGGTACGCCTTACTACGAGCAGTACTTC. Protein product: CASSLSPGTPYYEQYF.

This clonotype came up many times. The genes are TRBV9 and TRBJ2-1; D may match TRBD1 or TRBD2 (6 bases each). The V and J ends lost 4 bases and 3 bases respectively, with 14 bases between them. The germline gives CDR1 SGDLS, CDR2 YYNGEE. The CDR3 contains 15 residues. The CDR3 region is CASSPGASYYNEQFF. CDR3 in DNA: TGTGCCAGCAGCCCGGGGGCTAGCTACTACAATGAGCAGTTCTTC.

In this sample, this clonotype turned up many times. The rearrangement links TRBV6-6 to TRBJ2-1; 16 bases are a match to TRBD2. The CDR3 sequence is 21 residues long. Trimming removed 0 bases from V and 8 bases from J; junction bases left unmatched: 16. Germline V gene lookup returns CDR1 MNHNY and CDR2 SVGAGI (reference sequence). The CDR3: CASSYSNPGLAGGPVRDEQFF. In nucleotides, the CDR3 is TGTGCCAGCAGTTACTCGAATCCGGGACTAGCGGGGGGGCCGGTGAGGGATGAGCAGTTCTTC.

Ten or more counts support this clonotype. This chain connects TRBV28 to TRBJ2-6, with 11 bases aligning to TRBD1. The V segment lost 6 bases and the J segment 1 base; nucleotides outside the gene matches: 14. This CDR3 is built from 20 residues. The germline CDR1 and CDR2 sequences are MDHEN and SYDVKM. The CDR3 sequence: CASRIPRTGGFESGANVLTF. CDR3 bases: TGTGCCAGCAGGATACCACGGACAGGGGGCTTTGAATCTGGGGCCAACGTCCTGACTTTC. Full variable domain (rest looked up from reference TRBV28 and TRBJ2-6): DVKVTQSSRYLVKRTGEKVFLECVQDMDHENMFWYRQDPGLGLRLIYFSYDVKMKEKGDIPEGYSVSREKKERFSLILESASTNQTSMYLCASRIPRTGGFESGANVLTFGAGSRLTVL.

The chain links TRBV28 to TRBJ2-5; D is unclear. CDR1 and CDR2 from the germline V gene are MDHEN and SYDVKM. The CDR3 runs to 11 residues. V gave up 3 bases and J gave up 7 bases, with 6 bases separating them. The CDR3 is CASSFLLTQYF. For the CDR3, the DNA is TGTGCCAGCAGTTTTTTGTTGACCCAGTACTTC.

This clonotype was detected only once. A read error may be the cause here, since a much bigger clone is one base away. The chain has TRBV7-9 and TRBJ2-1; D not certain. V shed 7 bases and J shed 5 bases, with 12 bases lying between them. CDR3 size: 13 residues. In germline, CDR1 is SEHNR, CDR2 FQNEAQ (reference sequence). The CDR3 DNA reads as TGTGCCAGCACGAGAGCAGAAGACAATGAGCAGTTCTTC. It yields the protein CASTRAEDNEQFF.

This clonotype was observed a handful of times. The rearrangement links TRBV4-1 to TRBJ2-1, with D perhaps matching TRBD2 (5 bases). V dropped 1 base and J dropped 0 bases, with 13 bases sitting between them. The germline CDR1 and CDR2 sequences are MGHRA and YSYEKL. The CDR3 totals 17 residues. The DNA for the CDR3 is TGCGCCAGCAGCCAAGTCTCGGTAGCGACCTCCTACAATGAGCAGTTCTTC. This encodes CASSQVSVATSYNEQFF.

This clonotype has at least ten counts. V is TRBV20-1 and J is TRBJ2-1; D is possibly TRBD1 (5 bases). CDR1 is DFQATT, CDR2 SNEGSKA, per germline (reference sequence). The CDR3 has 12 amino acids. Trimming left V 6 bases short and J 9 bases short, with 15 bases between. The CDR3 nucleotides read TGCAGTGCCCCTAAGACAGACGGTGAGCAGTTCTTC. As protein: CSAPKTDGEQFF.

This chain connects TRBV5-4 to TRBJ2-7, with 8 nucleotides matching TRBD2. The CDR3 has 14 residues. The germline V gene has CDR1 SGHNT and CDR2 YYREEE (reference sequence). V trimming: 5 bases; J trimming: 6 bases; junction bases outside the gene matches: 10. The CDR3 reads CASRPSGSLGEQYF. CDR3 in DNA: TGTGCCAGCAGGCCCAGCGGGAGTTTGGGCGAGCAGTACTTC.

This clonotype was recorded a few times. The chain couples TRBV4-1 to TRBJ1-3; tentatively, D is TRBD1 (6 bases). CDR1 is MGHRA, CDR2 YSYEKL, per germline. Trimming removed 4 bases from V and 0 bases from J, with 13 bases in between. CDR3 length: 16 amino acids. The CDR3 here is CASSPVDRNSGNTIYF. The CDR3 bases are TGCGCCAGCAGCCCCGTAGACAGGAACTCTGGAAACACCATATATTTT.

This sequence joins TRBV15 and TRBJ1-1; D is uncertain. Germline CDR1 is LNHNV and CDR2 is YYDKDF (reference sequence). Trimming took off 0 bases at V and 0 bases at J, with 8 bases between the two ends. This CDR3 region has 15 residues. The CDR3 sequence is CATSREIGMNTEAFF. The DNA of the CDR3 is TGTGCCACCAGCAGAGAGATAGGCATGAACACTGAAGCTTTCTTT.